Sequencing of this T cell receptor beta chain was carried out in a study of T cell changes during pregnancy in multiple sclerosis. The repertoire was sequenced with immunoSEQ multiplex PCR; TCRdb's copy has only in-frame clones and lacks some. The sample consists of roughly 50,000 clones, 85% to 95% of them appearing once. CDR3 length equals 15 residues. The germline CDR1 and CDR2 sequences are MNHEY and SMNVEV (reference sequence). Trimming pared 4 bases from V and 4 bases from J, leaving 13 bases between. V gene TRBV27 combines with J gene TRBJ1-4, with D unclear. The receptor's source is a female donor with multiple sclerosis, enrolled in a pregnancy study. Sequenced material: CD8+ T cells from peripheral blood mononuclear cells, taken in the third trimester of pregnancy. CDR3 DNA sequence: TGTGCCAGCAGTTCGGAGATGGCCGTTAATGAAAAACTGTTTTTT. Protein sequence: CASSSEMAVNEKLFF.